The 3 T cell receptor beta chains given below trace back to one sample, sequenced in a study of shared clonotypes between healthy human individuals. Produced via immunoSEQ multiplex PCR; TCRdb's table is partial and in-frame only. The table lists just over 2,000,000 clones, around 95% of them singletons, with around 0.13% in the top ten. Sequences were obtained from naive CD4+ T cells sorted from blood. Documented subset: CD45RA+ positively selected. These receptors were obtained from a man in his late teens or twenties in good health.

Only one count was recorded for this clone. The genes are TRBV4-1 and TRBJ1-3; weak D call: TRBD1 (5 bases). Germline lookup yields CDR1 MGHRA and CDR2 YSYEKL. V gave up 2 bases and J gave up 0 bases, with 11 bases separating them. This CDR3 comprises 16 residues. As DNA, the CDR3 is TGCGCCAGCAGCCAACTGCAGGGACTCTCTGGAAACACCATATATTTT. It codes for CASSQLQGLSGNTIYF.

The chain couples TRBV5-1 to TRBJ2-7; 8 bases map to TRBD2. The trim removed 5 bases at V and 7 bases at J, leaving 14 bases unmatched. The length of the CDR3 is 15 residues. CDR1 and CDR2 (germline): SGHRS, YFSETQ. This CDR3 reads CASRRTAGEFGEQYF. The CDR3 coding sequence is TGCGCCAGCAGGAGGACAGCGGGAGAGTTCGGGGAGCAGTACTTC.

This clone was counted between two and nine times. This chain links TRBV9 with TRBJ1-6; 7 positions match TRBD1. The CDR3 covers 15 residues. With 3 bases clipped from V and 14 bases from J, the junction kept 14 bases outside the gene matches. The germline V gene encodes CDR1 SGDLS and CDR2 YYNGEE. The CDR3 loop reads CASSEGADTGWALHF. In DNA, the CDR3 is TGTGCCAGCAGCGAGGGGGCAGATACAGGGTGGGCCCTCCACTTT. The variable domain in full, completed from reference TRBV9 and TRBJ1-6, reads DSGVTQTPKHLITATGQRVTLRCSPRSGDLSVYWYQQSLDQGLQFLIQYYNGEERAKGNILERFSAQQFPDLHSELNLSSLELGDSALYFCASSEGADTGWALHFGNGTRLTVT.